The 12 T cell receptor beta chains presented below share a single source sample, sequenced in a study of cytomegalovirus exposure and HLA in healthy donors. PCR was performed using 60 Vbeta and 13 Jbeta primers. The data were produced by immunoSEQ multiplex PCR, yet TCRdb's version contains in-frame clones alone and is incomplete. The profile shows 200,000 to 250,000 clones, around four fifths of them singletons. Specimen: PBMCs. The receptor set was obtained from a woman in her 40s in good health and CMV-seronegative.

This clone was counted a few times. The CDR3 sequence: CASSLAGDGDTQYF. The CDR3 DNA is TGCGCCAGCAGCCTTGCGGGAGATGGGGATACGCAGTATTTT. V and J are TRBV5-1 and TRBJ2-3; TRBD2 matches 7 bases. V shed 4 bases and J 6 bases; nucleotides not matched to a gene: 8. The CDR3 has 14 residues. The germline gives CDR1 SGHRS, CDR2 YFSETQ.

The rearrangement links TRBV5-3 to TRBJ1-1; TRBD1 matches at 10 bases. Being an ORF, TRBV5-3 has a function that is uncertain. This CDR3 comprises 16 residues. Trimming took 5 bases from V and 4 from J; bases not matched to a gene: 11. The CDR3 coding sequence is TGTGCCAGAAGATATTTTCTGACAGGGGGCCTCACTGAAGCTTTCTTT. Translated: CARRYFLTGGLTEAFF.

The chain has TRBV9 and TRBJ2-5, with D perhaps TRBD2 (5 bases). CDR3 size: 14 residues. The V end lost 0 bases, the J end lost 4 bases, and 10 bases lay between the germline ends. Germline V gene sequence: CDR1 SGDLS, CDR2 YYNGEE. In DNA, the CDR3 is TGTGCCAGCAGCGTAGGCGTCCGGGGAGAGACCCAGTACTTC. Protein product: CASSVGVRGETQYF.

This clone showed up just once. The V call is TRBV5-1, the J call TRBJ2-2; TRBD2 aligns across 8 bases. The germline CDR1 and CDR2 sequences are SGHRS and YFSETQ. The CDR3 consists of 14 residues. The J segment lost 5 bases and the V segment lost 9 bases, leaving 9 bases of the junction unmatched. CDR3: CATSGGSTTGELFF. CDR3 coding DNA: TGCGCCACCTCGGGGGGGTCAACTACCGGGGAGCTGTTTTTT.

This sequence joins TRBV18 and TRBJ1-4; D may be TRBD1 (5 bases). V lost 3 bases and J 3 bases, leaving 11 bases between the germline ends. From germline, CDR1 is KGHSH and CDR2 LQKENI. The CDR3 totals 15 residues. CDR3 residues: CASSPIGGANEKLFF. The DNA for the CDR3 is TGTGCCAGCTCACCGATCGGGGGGGCTAATGAAAAACTGTTTTTT.

The CDR3 DNA reads as TGTGCCAGCAGCTTAGTGCCGGGAGGGCCGAATCGTTCCTACAATGAGCAGTTCTTC. Its translation is CASSLVPGGPNRSYNEQFF. The V gene is TRBV7-9, the J gene TRBJ2-1; 8 nucleotides match TRBD2. Germline lookup yields CDR1 SEHNR and CDR2 FQNEAQ (reference sequence). V was clipped by 1 base and J by 1 base; unmatched bases: 12. The CDR3 runs to 19 residues.

The genes are TRBV5-1 and TRBJ2-1; the D gene is possibly TRBD2 (6 bases). Germline loops: CDR1 SGHRS, CDR2 YFSETQ. The CDR3 has 15 residues. The ends were cut back, 0 bases at V and 5 bases at J, with 12 bases in the middle. CDR3 sequence: CASSLGGGTHNEQFF. CDR3 in DNA: TGCGCCAGCAGCTTGGGGGGTGGGACTCACAATGAGCAGTTCTTC.

The chain combines TRBV5-1 with TRBJ1-4, with 7 bases lining up with TRBD1. Germline V gene sequence: CDR1 SGHRS, CDR2 YFSETQ. The junction had 1 base not matched to a gene; V was cut back by 3 bases and J by 8 bases. The CDR3 length is 12 residues. CDR3 loop: CASSSDREKLFF. The CDR3 coding sequence is TGCGCCAGCAGCTCGGACAGGGAAAAACTGTTTTTT.

This rearrangement joins TRBV10-3 to TRBJ1-2, with D possibly matching TRBD1 (6 bases). CDR3 length: 16 residues. Between the trimmed V and J ends, which lost 7 bases and 1 base, there was a span of 19 bases. Germline V CDR1 and CDR2: ENHRY, SYGVKD. The CDR3 nucleotides read TGTGCCATCAAGGAGACAGGTCGGGGGGTTAACTATGGCTACACCTTC. Its translation: CAIKETGRGVNYGYTF.

The CDR3 spells CASSLINGTGRKKLFF. The CDR3 nucleotides read TGTGCCAGCAGCTTAATAAACGGGACAGGGAGGAAAAAACTGTTTTTT. J is TRBJ1-4 and V is TRBV7-3; 9 positions agree with TRBD1. The CDR3 runs to 16 residues. The ends lost 1 base at V and 9 bases at J; junction bases unmatched: 9. Germline CDR1 reads SGHTA; CDR2 reads FQGTGA.

The chain recombines TRBV2 with TRBJ1-2; no clear D. The CDR3 runs to 14 residues. V lost 2 bases to trimming and J lost 2 bases, with 9 bases between them. Germline V gene sequence: CDR1 SNHLY, CDR2 FYNNEI. The CDR3 region is CASSELRANYGYTF. CDR3 sequence (DNA): TGTGCCAGCAGTGAACTGAGGGCCAACTATGGCTACACCTTC.

The chain recombines TRBV6-1 with TRBJ1-2, with 12 bases matching TRBD1. The V and J ends lost 11 bases and 8 bases, in that order; junction bases with no gene match: 6. Germline V gene data show CDR1 as MNHNS and CDR2 as SASEGT. The CDR3 totals 12 residues. CDR3 bases: TGTGCCGGGCGCGGGACAGGGGGCGGCTACACCTTC. It codes for CAGRGTGGGYTF.